The rows below give T cell receptor beta chains drawn from one sample of a study of T-cell memory formation after mild COVID-19. TCRdb used MiXCR to reprocess the 5' RACE reads, holding one entry per CDR3 protein. The repertoire holds 300,000 to 400,000 distinct CDR3 sequences, with roughly 15% as singletons. Material for sequencing was PBMCs or a T cell subset sorted from them (not recorded which). Receptors were obtained from a man aged 18 to 30 who had mild COVID-19 (a few samples of this study predate the infection). Cell type and time point are not known. The CDR3 runs from the conserved cysteine through the conserved F or W. A D gene is named only where the DNA matches it firmly. Size is omitted from some rows. Given values are once, few, many or a class for expanded clones.

D: TRBD2; J: TRBJ2-1; V: TRBV28; size: many; DNA: TGTGCCAGCAGACTGCTAGCGGGGGCTTACAATGAGCAGTTCTTC; CDR3: CASRLLAGAYNEQFF
D: TRBD1; J: TRBJ2-1; V: TRBV7-2; size: many; DNA: TGTGCCAGCAGCTTAGCGATGGCAGGGGGCTACAATGAGCAGTTCTTC; CDR3: CASSLAMAGGYNEQFF
D: -; J: TRBJ2-2; V: TRBV20-1; size: few; DNA: TGCAGTGCTGGGACCTACGGAAAAGGATCTACCGGGGAGCTGTTTTTT; CDR3: CSAGTYGKGSTGELFF
D: -; J: TRBJ2-2; V: TRBV5-1; size: many; DNA: TGCGCCAGCAGCCTAGCGAACACCGGGGAGCTGTTTTTT; CDR3: CASSLANTGELFF
D: -; J: TRBJ2-5; V: TRBV7-7; size: -; DNA: TGTGCCAGCAGCGCTACTAGCTTACAAGAGACCCAGTACTTC; CDR3: CASSATSLQETQYF
D: -; J: TRBJ2-5; V: TRBV5-8; size: few; DNA: TGTGCCAGCAGCCCGTGGACCCATCAAGAGACCCAGTACTTC; CDR3: CASSPWTHQETQYF
D: -; J: TRBJ2-3; V: TRBV10-2; size: few; DNA: TGCGCCAGCAGTGAGGAGGGGTCCTTTGCAGATACGCAGTATTTT; CDR3: CASSEEGSFADTQYF
D: -; J: TRBJ1-1; V: TRBV2; size: -; DNA: TGTGCCAGCAGTGAAGCGCTTGTTCAGTGGACTGAAGCTTTCTTT; CDR3: CASSEALVQWTEAFF
D: -; J: TRBJ1-1; V: TRBV5-5; size: -; DNA: TGTGCCAGCAGCTTGGTCCGGGGGCACGGTGAAGCTTTCTTT; CDR3: CASSLVRGHGEAFF
D: -; J: TRBJ1-1; V: TRBV7-9; size: few; DNA: TGTGCCAGCATCCCGCAGGTGAAACTTGAAGCTTTCTTT; CDR3: CASIPQVKLEAFF
D: -; J: TRBJ2-4; V: TRBV9; size: -; DNA: TGTGCCAGCAGCGTAGCAGGTGGAGAGGGCAAAAACATTCAGTACTTC; CDR3: CASSVAGGEGKNIQYF
D: -; J: TRBJ2-7; V: TRBV20-1; size: -; DNA: TGCAGTGCTAGACGACCCCCTCACTACGAGCAGTACTTC; CDR3: CSARRPPHYEQYF
D: -; J: TRBJ2-1; V: TRBV12-3/TRBV12-4; size: few; DNA: TGTGCCAGCAGTTTATGGCAAGGATACAATGAGCAGTTCTTC; CDR3: CASSLWQGYNEQFF
D: TRBD1; J: TRBJ1-5; V: TRBV6-1; size: -; DNA: TGTGCCAGCAGTGAAGTGGACAGGGGCAATCAGCCCCAGCATTTT; CDR3: CASSEVDRGNQPQHF
D: -; J: TRBJ1-5; V: TRBV18; size: -; DNA: TGTGCCAGCTCACCACCCCACGGGTGGCCCCAGCATTTT; CDR3: CASSPPHGWPQHF
D: TRBD1; J: TRBJ2-3; V: TRBV6-6; size: few; DNA: TGTGCCAGCAGTTCTCACAGGGGTACAGATACGCAGTATTTT; CDR3: CASSSHRGTDTQYF
D: TRBD1; J: TRBJ1-1; V: TRBV4-3; size: -; DNA: TGCGCCAGCAGCCAGCGGACAGGGGAGGACACTGAAGCTTTCTTT; CDR3: CASSQRTGEDTEAFF
D: -; J: TRBJ1-4; V: TRBV4-3; size: few; DNA: TGCGCCAGCAGCCAAGAAGAGAATGAAAAACTGTTTTTT; CDR3: CASSQEENEKLFF
D: -; J: TRBJ1-5; V: TRBV5-6; size: -; DNA: TGTGCCAGCAGCTTTTCCACTCAGCCCCAGCATTTT; CDR3: CASSFSTQPQHF
D: -; J: TRBJ1-6; V: TRBV6-5; size: -; DNA: TGTGCCAGCAGTGGGATTAATAACTCACCCCTCCACTTT; CDR3: CASSGINNSPLHF
D: -; J: TRBJ1-3; V: TRBV9; size: few; DNA: TGTGCCAGCAGCGAGGGACCTCAGGGGACCCTCTCTGGAAACACCATATATTTT; CDR3: CASSEGPQGTLSGNTIYF
D: -; J: TRBJ1-1; V: TRBV5-1; size: few; DNA: TGCGCCAGCAGCGCCTTTATTACGAACACTGAAGCTTTCTTT; CDR3: CASSAFITNTEAFF
D: -; J: TRBJ1-6; V: TRBV6-5; size: few; DNA: TGTGCCAGCAGTTACTCAGGGGCAGGGTTCGGGTCACCCCTCCACTTT; CDR3: CASSYSGAGFGSPLHF
D: TRBD1; J: TRBJ1-5; V: TRBV12-3/TRBV12-4; size: -; DNA: TGTGCCAGCAGACCCGGGACAGGGATAGGGCCCCAGCATTTT; CDR3: CASRPGTGIGPQHF
D: -; J: TRBJ2-6; V: TRBV6-5; size: few; DNA: TGTGCCAGCAGCCGAGAAAGGCACTCTGGGGCCAACGTCCTGACTTTC; CDR3: CASSRERHSGANVLTF
D: -; J: TRBJ1-4; V: TRBV5-6; size: few; DNA: TGTGCCAGCAGCTACACTGCAACTAATGAAAAACTGTTTTTT; CDR3: CASSYTATNEKLFF
D: TRBD1; J: TRBJ1-1; V: TRBV6-2/TRBV6-3; size: few; DNA: TGTGCCAGCAGACGGACCTCCAGGGGGGTTGGGGCTTTCTTT; CDR3: CASRRTSRGVGAFF